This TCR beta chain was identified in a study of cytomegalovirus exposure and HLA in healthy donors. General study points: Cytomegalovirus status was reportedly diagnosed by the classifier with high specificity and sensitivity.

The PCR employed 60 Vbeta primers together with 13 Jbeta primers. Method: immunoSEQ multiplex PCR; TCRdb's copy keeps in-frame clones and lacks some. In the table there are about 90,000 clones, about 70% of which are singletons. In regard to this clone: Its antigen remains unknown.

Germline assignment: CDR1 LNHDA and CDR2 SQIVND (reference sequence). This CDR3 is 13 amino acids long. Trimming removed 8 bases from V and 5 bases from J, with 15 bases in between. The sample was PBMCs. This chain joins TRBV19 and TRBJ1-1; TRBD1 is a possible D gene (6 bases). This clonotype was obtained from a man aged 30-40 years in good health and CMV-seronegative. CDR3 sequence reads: CASQVGGGTEAFF. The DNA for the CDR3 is TGTGCCAGTCAGGTAGGGGGGGGTACTGAAGCTTTCTTT. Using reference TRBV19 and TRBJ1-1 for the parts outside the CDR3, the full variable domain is DGGITQSPKYLFRKEGQNVTLSCEQNLNHDAMYWYRQDPGQGLRLIYYSQIVNDFQKGDIAEGYSVSREKKESFPLTVTSAQKNPTAFYLCASQVGGGTEAFFGQGTRLTVV.